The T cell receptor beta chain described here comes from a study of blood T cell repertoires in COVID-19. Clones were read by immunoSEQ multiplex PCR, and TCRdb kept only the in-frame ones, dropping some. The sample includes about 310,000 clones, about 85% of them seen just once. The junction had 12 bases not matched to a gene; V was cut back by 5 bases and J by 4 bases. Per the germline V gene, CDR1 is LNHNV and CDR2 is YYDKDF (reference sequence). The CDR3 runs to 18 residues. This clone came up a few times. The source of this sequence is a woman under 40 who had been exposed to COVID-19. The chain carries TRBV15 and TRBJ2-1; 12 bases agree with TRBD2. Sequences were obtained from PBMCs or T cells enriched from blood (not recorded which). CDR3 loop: CATSSPQLAGGLYNEQFF. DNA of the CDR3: TGTGCCACCAGCTCTCCGCAACTAGCGGGGGGCTTATACAATGAGCAGTTCTTC.